The rows below give T cell receptor beta chains drawn from one sample of a study of blood T cell repertoires in COVID-19. Using immunoSEQ multiplex PCR, the repertoire was profiled, and TCRdb retains in-frame clones only, with some absent. The sample carries 45,000 to 65,000 clones, roughly nine tenths recorded once. The source material was peripheral blood. The origin of the receptors is an elderly man with active or convalescent COVID-19. Each CDR3 is given with its conserved first and last residue. D genes are given only for firm matches. Clone size is stated in some rows and not others, as once, few, many or a class when expanded.

.,TRBJ2-3,.,TRBV6-5,CASSYSTGTDTQYF,TGTGCCAGCAGTTACTCGACAGGCACAGATACGCAGTATTTT
.,TRBJ1-4,.,TRBV5-6,CASNLGPSRANEKLFF,TGTGCCAGCAACCTTGGGCCCTCGAGGGCTAATGAAAAACTGTTTTTT
.,TRBJ2-7,.,TRBV10-1,CASTPGEYEQYF,TGCGCCAGCACTCCAGGGGAGTACGAGCAGTACTTC
.,TRBJ2-1,TRBD2,TRBV5-1,CASTQRPSGAPANEQFF,TGCGCCAGCACCCAGAGGCCTAGCGGGGCCCCTGCCAATGAGCAGTTCTTC
few,TRBJ1-1,.,TRBV7-9,CASSLESNGNTEAFF,TGTGCCAGCAGCTTAGAGTCGAACGGGAACACTGAAGCTTTCTTT
.,TRBJ1-5,TRBD1,TRBV4-1,CASSSSTGGGQPQHF,TGCGCCAGCAGCAGCTCGACAGGGGGCGGACAGCCCCAGCATTTT
.,TRBJ1-1,.,TRBV19,CASSALTQPTNTEAFF,TGTGCCAGCTCTGCCCTCACACAGCCGACGAACACTGAAGCTTTCTTT
.,TRBJ2-2,.,TRBV19,CASSIGRDGGELFF,TGTGCCAGTAGTATAGGCCGGGATGGGGGGGAGCTGTTTTTT
.,TRBJ1-4,.,TRBV7-9,CASSPGGGNEKLFF,TGTGCCAGCAGCCCCGGCGGGGGAAATGAAAAACTGTTTTTT
few,TRBJ2-2,.,TRBV7-3,CASSLAGRGNTGELFF,TGTGCCAGCAGCTTGGCTGGTCGGGGGAACACCGGGGAGCTGTTTTTT
.,TRBJ1-2,TRBD1,TRBV7-3,CASSPGGGVNYGYTF,TGTGCCAGCAGCCCAGGGGGAGGAGTAAACTATGGCTACACCTTC
.,TRBJ1-6,.,TRBV19,CAATGGRENSPLHF,TGTGCCGCCACCGGAGGTAGAGAGAATTCACCCCTCCACTTT
.,TRBJ1-1,.,TRBV29-1,CSVEDVSRGSEAFF,TGCAGCGTTGAAGATGTTTCTAGGGGATCTGAAGCTTTCTTT
once,TRBJ1-2,.,TRBV6-1,CASSDPTGASVYGYTF,TGTGCCAGCAGTGACCCCACAGGAGCATCTGTCTATGGCTACACCTTC
.,TRBJ2-2,TRBD2,TRBV3-1/TRBV3-2,CASTQGTSGTGELFF,TGTGCCAGCACCCAGGGGACTAGCGGGACCGGGGAGCTGTTTTTT
.,TRBJ2-3,TRBD2,TRBV19,CASSMWGGEDTQYF,TGTGCCAGTAGTATGTGGGGGGGAGAAGATACGCAGTATTTT
.,TRBJ1-2,TRBD1,TRBV18,CASSPRGQDGYTF,TGTGCCAGCTCACCAAGGGGACAGGACGGCTACACCTTC
.,TRBJ1-2,TRBD1,TRBV6-4,CASRASSSGGRHYGYTF,TGTGCCAGCAGGGCGAGCTCATCAGGGGGCCGCCACTATGGCTACACCTTC
.,TRBJ1-5,.,TRBV23-1,CASSPSGGRSQPQHF,TGCGCCAGCAGTCCTTCGGGGGGGAGGAGTCAGCCCCAGCATTTT
.,TRBJ2-7,.,TRBV28,CASSSLTRGSYEQYF,TGTGCCAGCAGTTCCTTGACTAGAGGCTCCTACGAGCAGTACTTC
few,TRBJ2-7,TRBD1,TRBV7-3,CASSSSPGQGAFEQYF,TGTGCCAGCAGCTCTTCACCGGGACAGGGGGCGTTTGAGCAGTACTTC
.,TRBJ1-5,.,TRBV19,CASSPSNQPQHF,TGTGCCAGTAGTCCAAGCAATCAGCCCCAGCATTTT
few,TRBJ2-1,TRBD2,TRBV29-1,CSVNPSGSHNEQFF,TGCAGCGTTAACCCTAGCGGGAGCCACAATGAGCAGTTCTTC
.,TRBJ1-4,TRBD1,TRBV29-1,CSIGQGGDNEKLFF,TGCAGCATAGGACAGGGCGGAGATAATGAAAAACTGTTTTTT
.,TRBJ2-7,TRBD2,TRBV20-1,CSASSGRAYEQYF,TGCAGTGCTAGTAGCGGGAGGGCCTACGAGCAGTACTTC
.,TRBJ2-2,TRBD1,TRBV25-1,CASSERQGPGELFF,TGTGCCAGCAGTGAACGACAGGGCCCCGGGGAGCTGTTTTTT
.,TRBJ2-7,.,TRBV4-2,CASSPQIISADEQYF,TGTGCCAGCAGCCCCCAGATAATTTCCGCTGACGAGCAGTACTTC
.,TRBJ2-1,TRBD1,TRBV24-1,CATGTGTGEQFF,TGTGCCACCGGGACAGGGACTGGTGAGCAGTTCTTC
once,TRBJ1-4,.,TRBV7-9,CASSLTATNEKLFF,TGTGCCAGCAGCTTGACAGCAACAAATGAAAAACTGTTTTTT
.,TRBJ2-3,TRBD2,TRBV19,CASSGVAGVSTDTQYF,TGTGCCAGCAGTGGGGTAGCGGGGGTTAGCACAGATACGCAGTATTTT
.,TRBJ2-3,.,TRBV7-2,CASSLVAEASTDTQYF,TGTGCCAGCAGCTTAGTGGCGGAGGCTAGCACAGATACGCAGTATTTT
.,TRBJ2-7,TRBD1,TRBV7-2,CASSLAGGTGAYEQYF,TGTGCCAGCAGCTTAGCGGGCGGGACAGGGGCCTACGAGCAGTACTTC
medium-sized,TRBJ2-3,TRBD2,TRBV9,CASSVGAGGPRPDTQYF,TGTGCCAGCAGCGTAGGGGCGGGGGGCCCTCGGCCAGATACGCAGTATTTT
.,TRBJ2-7,TRBD2,TRBV4-2,CASSPGLAGISYEQYF,TGTGCCAGCAGTCCTGGACTAGCGGGGATTTCCTACGAGCAGTACTTC
.,TRBJ2-5,TRBD2,TRBV10-1,CASSLTSGNQETQYF,TGCGCCAGCAGTTTGACTAGCGGGAACCAAGAGACCCAGTACTTC
.,TRBJ1-1,TRBD1,TRBV10-1,CASSEDRALNTEAFF,TGCGCCAGCAGTGAGGACAGGGCTTTGAACACTGAAGCTTTCTTT
.,TRBJ1-1,TRBD1,TRBV5-4,CASSLAGTVVQNTEAFF,TGTGCCAGCAGCTTGGCCGGGACAGTAGTACAGAACACTGAAGCTTTCTTT
once,TRBJ2-3,.,TRBV10-1,CASSESTGDSTDTQYF,TGCGCCAGCAGTGAGTCTACGGGGGATAGCACAGATACGCAGTATTTT
.,TRBJ1-4,.,TRBV4-3,CASSQGNREDEKLFF,TGCGCCAGCAGCCAAGGAAATAGGGAGGATGAAAAACTGTTTTTT
.,TRBJ2-5,.,TRBV7-2,CASSLGRHQETQYF,TGTGCCAGCAGCTTAGGGCGGCACCAAGAGACCCAGTACTTC
.,TRBJ2-7,TRBD1,TRBV10-3,CAISESTGAPYEQYF,TGTGCCATCAGTGAGTCGACAGGGGCCCCCTACGAGCAGTACTTC
.,TRBJ1-5,.,TRBV6-5,CASSMAYNQPQHF,TGTGCCAGCAGCATGGCTTATAATCAGCCCCAGCATTTT
.,TRBJ2-7,.,TRBV6-5,CATDGSSYEQYF,TGTGCCACGGACGGGAGCTCCTACGAGCAGTACTTC
.,TRBJ2-1,.,TRBV11-1,CASSPDGSSYNEQFF,TGTGCCAGCAGCCCCGACGGGAGCTCCTACAATGAGCAGTTCTTC
.,TRBJ2-2,TRBD1,TRBV5-1,CASSSGQGDTGELFF,TGCGCCAGCAGCTCAGGACAGGGAGATACCGGGGAGCTGTTTTTT